This T cell receptor beta chain emerged from a study of cytomegalovirus exposure and HLA in healthy donors. Study-wide results and limits: CMV serostatus was the only recorded immune exposure for donors. TCR beta chain V- and J-gene trimming was linked, in a later analysis, to a missense variant in DCLRE1C. Later findings reportedly placed an Asian-associated ancestry cluster below the roughly 730-donor mean for N-insertions. TCR beta chains numbering 164 were designated cytomegalovirus-associated.

Germline CDR1 reads SGHNT; CDR2 reads YENEEA. The V and J ends lost 2 bases and 1 base respectively, with 5 bases between them. The CDR3 is 13 residues long. Researchers ran the PCR with 60 Vbeta and 13 Jbeta primers. Sequencing was performed with immunoSEQ multiplex PCR; in TCRdb, only in-frame clones are kept and a portion is missing. The data show about 63,000 clones, with approximately 76% seen just once and 5.4% held by the top ten. This clone appeared a few times. Its antigen is unknown. The gene calls are TRBV11-3 and TRBJ1-1, with D unresolved. The sequence was collected from a man over 45 in good health and CMV-seronegative. The specimen was PBMCs. The CDR3 spells CASSLSRNTEAFF. Written as DNA, the CDR3 is TGTGCCAGCAGCTTATCGAGGAACACTGAAGCTTTCTTT.